The next 8 T cell receptor beta chains were all read from a single sample in a study of blood T cell repertoires in COVID-19. Libraries were prepared by immunoSEQ multiplex PCR; TCRdb keeps only in-frame clonotypes and omits some of them. The data contain some 220,000 clones, around three quarters of them singletons. The sequenced sample was peripheral blood. These receptors originate from a woman in her 70s with acute or convalescent COVID-19.

The chain combines TRBV5-1 with TRBJ2-1; TRBD2 aligns across 8 bases. Germline lookup yields CDR1 SGHRS and CDR2 YFSETQ. The trim removed 2 bases at V and 6 bases at J, leaving 4 bases unmatched. The CDR3 is 14 amino acids. CDR3 sequence: CASSLAGDTNEQFF. The CDR3 nucleotides read TGCGCCAGCAGCTTAGCGGGGGACACCAATGAGCAGTTCTTC.

This clone has only one observation. The V call is TRBV4-2, the J call TRBJ1-1; maybe TRBD1 (5 bases). The CDR3 is 15 amino acids. Germline V gene sequence: CDR1 LGHNA, CDR2 YNFKEQ. The V end lost 1 base, the J end lost 0 bases, and 9 bases lay between the germline ends. The CDR3 spells CASSQGDSMNTEAFF. The CDR3 coding sequence is TGTGCCAGCAGCCAAGGAGACAGTATGAACACTGAAGCTTTCTTT.

V usage is TRBV29-1 and J usage is TRBJ1-1; TRBD1 matches at 9 bases. The CDR3 has 14 amino acids. Germline trimming cut 6 bases from V and 0 bases from J; bases unmatched to any gene: 5. Germline CDR1 and CDR2: SQVTM and ANQGSEA. The CDR3 coding sequence is TGCAGCGTGGGGACAGGGAATGTGAACACTGAAGCTTTCTTT. Its protein is CSVGTGNVNTEAFF.

J is TRBJ1-1 and V is TRBV9, with D tentatively TRBD1 (5 bases). The CDR3 runs to 14 residues. V lost 1 base to trimming and J lost 0 bases, with 7 bases between them. The V gene's germline CDR1 is SGDLS and CDR2 YYNGEE. Written as DNA, the CDR3 is TGTGCCAGCAGCGTATTACAGGTGAACACTGAAGCTTTCTTT. This codes for CASSVLQVNTEAFF.

The CDR3 region has the DNA TGTGCCAGCAGCGTAGATAGGGTGAGGGAAGCAGATACGCAGTATTTT. Protein: CASSVDRVREADTQYF. J is TRBJ2-3 and V is TRBV9, with D possibly TRBD2 on 5 matching bases. CDR3 length: 16 residues. Trimming took off 0 bases at V and 4 bases at J, with 15 bases between the two ends. Germline CDR1 is SGDLS and CDR2 is YYNGEE.

This clone was detected once. CDR3 sequence (DNA): TGTGCCAGCAGCGCCGGGACTAGAGGAAACATTCAGTACTTC. The encoded protein is CASSAGTRGNIQYF. V usage is TRBV7-2 and J usage is TRBJ2-4; TRBD2 agrees at 8 bases. J gave up 6 bases and V 5 bases, and 6 bases lay outside the gene matches. The CDR3 spans 14 residues. Looked up from germline, CDR1 is SGHTA and CDR2 is FQGNSA.

The chain has TRBV9 and TRBJ2-4; D remains ambiguous. The germline gives CDR1 SGDLS, CDR2 YYNGEE. The length of the CDR3 is 17 residues. The V end was cut by 0 bases, the J end by 0 bases, with 13 bases between. CDR3 DNA sequence: TGTGCCAGCAGCGTAGAGGCCGGGTTGACAGCCAAAAACATTCAGTACTTC. Translating gives CASSVEAGLTAKNIQYF.

The chain couples TRBV12-3 or TRBV12-4 to TRBJ1-1; no clear D gene. This CDR3 comprises 13 residues. Trimming removed 3 bases at V and 5 bases at J, with 10 bases between. CDR3 sequence reads: CASSFERLTEAFF. The DNA for the CDR3 is TGTGCCAGCAGTTTTGAGAGGTTAACTGAAGCTTTCTTT.